This T cell receptor (beta chain) emerged from a study of early T cells in non-severe SARS-CoV-2 infection. CDR3 length: 18 amino acids. Trimming at V came to 8 bases and at J to 3 bases, leaving 11 bases not matched to a gene. Tagging with unique molecular identifiers was applied to individual cDNA molecules. From the 5' RACE reads, TCRdb called clonotypes with MiXCR, one entry per CDR3 protein. The table records about 97,000 distinct CDR3 sequences, about 10% of them present only once. Only a few counts were recorded for this clonotype. J is TRBJ2-3 and V is TRBV12-3 or TRBV12-4, with 16 bases identical to TRBD2. This receptor was obtained from an adult who was a healthcare worker with PCR-confirmed SARS-CoV-2 infection or an uninfected control (not recorded which). The sequenced sample was whole blood, obtained at baseline. The CDR3 loop reads CASHAGTSGRGLTDTQYF. CDR3 nucleotide sequence: TGTGCCAGCCATGCCGGGACTAGCGGGAGGGGTTTGACAGATACGCAGTATTTT.